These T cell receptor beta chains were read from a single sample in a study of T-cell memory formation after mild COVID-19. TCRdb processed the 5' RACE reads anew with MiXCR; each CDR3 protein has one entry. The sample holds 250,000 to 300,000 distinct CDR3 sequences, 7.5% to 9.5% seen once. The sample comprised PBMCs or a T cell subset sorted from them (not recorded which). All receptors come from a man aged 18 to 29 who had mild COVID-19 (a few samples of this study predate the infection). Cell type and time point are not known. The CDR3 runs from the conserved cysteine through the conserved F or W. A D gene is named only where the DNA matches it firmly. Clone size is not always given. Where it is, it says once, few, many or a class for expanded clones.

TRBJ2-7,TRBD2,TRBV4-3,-,CASSRGGSREQYF,TGCGCCAGCAGCCGCGGGGGGTCCCGCGAGCAGTACTTC
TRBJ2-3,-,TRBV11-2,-,CASSFPYSSGAPDTQYF,TGTGCCAGCAGCTTTCCGTACAGTTCGGGGGCCCCCGATACGCAGTATTTT
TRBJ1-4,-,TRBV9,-,CASSAQGGTNEKLFF,TGTGCCAGCAGCGCCCAGGGTGGAACTAATGAAAAACTGTTTTTT
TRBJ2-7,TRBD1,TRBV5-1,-,CASSGARQGSSYEQYF,TGCGCCAGCAGCGGAGCCCGACAGGGGAGCTCCTACGAGCAGTACTTC
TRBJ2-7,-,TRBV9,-,CASSPKLFSYEQYF,TGTGCCAGCAGCCCCAAACTATTCTCCTACGAGCAGTACTTC
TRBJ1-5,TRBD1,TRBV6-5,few,CASSSRDRQPQHF,TGTGCCAGCAGTTCCCGGGACAGACAGCCCCAGCATTTT
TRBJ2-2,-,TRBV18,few,CASSPYRTLNTGELFF,TGTGCCAGCTCACCATACAGGACCTTGAACACCGGGGAGCTGTTTTTT
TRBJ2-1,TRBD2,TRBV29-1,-,CSVDGTSGGSSYNEQFF,TGCAGCGTTGATGGGACTAGCGGGGGGAGCTCCTACAATGAGCAGTTCTTC
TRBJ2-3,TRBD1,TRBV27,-,CASSFGTGTLTDTQYF,TGTGCCAGCAGTTTTGGGACAGGGACCCTCACAGATACGCAGTATTTT
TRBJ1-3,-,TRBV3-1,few,CASSHLEGTIYF,TGTGCCAGCAGCCACCTTGAGGGCACCATATATTTT
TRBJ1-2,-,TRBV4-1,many,CASSHVGGYTF,TGCGCCAGCAGCCATGTGGGGGGCTACACCTTC
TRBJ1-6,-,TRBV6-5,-,CASSYSTPNYNSPLHF,TGTGCCAGCAGTTACTCGACACCGAACTATAATTCACCCCTCCACTTT
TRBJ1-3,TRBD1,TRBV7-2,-,CASSARDRGFNTIYF,TGTGCCAGCAGCGCCCGGGACAGGGGATTCAACACCATATATTTT
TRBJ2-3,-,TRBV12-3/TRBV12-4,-,CASRRIRASGDTQYF,TGTGCCAGCAGGAGGATCCGGGCCTCGGGGGATACGCAGTATTTT
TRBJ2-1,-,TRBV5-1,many,CASSPRAGTNYNEQFF,TGCGCCAGCAGCCCAAGGGCGGGGACGAACTACAATGAGCAGTTCTTC
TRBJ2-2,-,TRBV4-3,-,CASSQDLGAGYAGELFF,TGCGCCAGCAGCCAAGATCTCGGCGCAGGGTACGCCGGGGAGCTGTTTTTT
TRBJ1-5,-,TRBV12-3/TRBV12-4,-,CASSTRENQPQHF,TGTGCCAGCAGTACCCGGGAAAATCAGCCCCAGCATTTT
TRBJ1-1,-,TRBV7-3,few,CASSLYPGNTEAFF,TGTGCCAGCAGCCTCTACCCCGGGAACACTGAAGCTTTCTTT
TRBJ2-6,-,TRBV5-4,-,CASSPPSGSGANVLTF,TGTGCCAGCAGCCCCCCTTCGGGATCAGGGGCCAACGTCCTGACTTTC
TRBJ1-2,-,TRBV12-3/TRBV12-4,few,CASRQGRLGYGYTF,TGTGCCAGCAGACAGGGAAGGTTGGGGTATGGCTACACCTTC
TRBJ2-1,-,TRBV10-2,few,CASTGRVGEQFF,TGCGCCAGCACTGGCAGGGTCGGTGAGCAGTTCTTC
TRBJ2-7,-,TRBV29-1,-,CSVVTGKSEQYF,TGCAGCGTTGTCACAGGGAAGAGCGAGCAGTACTTC
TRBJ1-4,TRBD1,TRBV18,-,CASSPPDRANEKLFF,TGTGCCAGCTCACCACCGGACAGGGCGAATGAAAAACTGTTTTTT
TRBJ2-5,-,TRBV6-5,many,CASSYGQGRRETQYF,TGTGCCAGCAGTTACGGCCAGGGTCGCAGAGAGACCCAGTACTTC
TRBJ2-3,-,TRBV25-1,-,CASSEYRQGRGDTQYF,TGTGCCAGCAGTGAATATCGGCAGGGGAGGGGAGATACGCAGTATTTT
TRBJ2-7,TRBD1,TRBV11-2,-,CASSRPVTGFYEQYF,TGTGCCAGCAGCCGCCCCGTGACAGGGTTCTACGAGCAGTACTTC
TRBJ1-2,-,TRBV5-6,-,CASSPLGYYGYTF,TGTGCCAGCAGCCCTCTAGGGTACTATGGCTACACCTTC
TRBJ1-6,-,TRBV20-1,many,CSARDRGNSPLHF,TGCAGTGCTAGAGACAGGGGTAATTCACCCCTCCACTTT
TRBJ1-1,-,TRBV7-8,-,CASSPAPYEAFF,TGTGCCAGCAGCCCGGCACCGTACGAAGCTTTCTTT
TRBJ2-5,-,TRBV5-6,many,CASSLEAPGRETQYF,TGTGCCAGCAGCTTGGAGGCCCCGGGGCGAGAGACCCAGTACTTC
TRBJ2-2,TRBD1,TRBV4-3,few,CASSPDRGSGELFF,TGCGCCAGCAGCCCAGACAGGGGTTCCGGGGAGCTGTTTTTT
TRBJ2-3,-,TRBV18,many,CASSPPGEHTDTQYF,TGTGCCAGCTCACCACCGGGGGAACACACAGATACGCAGTATTTT
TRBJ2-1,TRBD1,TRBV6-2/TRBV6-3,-,CASSYRGQGIDEQFF,TGTGCCAGCAGTTACCGGGGACAGGGTATTGATGAGCAGTTCTTC
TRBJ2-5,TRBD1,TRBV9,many,CASSPGTGRETQYF,TGTGCCAGCAGCCCTGGGACAGGGAGAGAGACCCAGTACTTC
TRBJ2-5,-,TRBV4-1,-,CASSPAGRRAYQETQYF,TGCGCCAGCAGCCCCGCCGGTAGGAGGGCGTACCAAGAGACCCAGTACTTC
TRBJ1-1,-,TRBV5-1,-,CASSLKLGRLTEAFF,TGCGCCAGCAGCCTAAAACTTGGACGGCTCACTGAAGCTTTCTTT
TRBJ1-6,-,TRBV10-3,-,CAISERLEGWNSPLHF,TGTGCCATCAGTGAGCGCCTCGAAGGATGGAATTCACCCCTCCACTTT